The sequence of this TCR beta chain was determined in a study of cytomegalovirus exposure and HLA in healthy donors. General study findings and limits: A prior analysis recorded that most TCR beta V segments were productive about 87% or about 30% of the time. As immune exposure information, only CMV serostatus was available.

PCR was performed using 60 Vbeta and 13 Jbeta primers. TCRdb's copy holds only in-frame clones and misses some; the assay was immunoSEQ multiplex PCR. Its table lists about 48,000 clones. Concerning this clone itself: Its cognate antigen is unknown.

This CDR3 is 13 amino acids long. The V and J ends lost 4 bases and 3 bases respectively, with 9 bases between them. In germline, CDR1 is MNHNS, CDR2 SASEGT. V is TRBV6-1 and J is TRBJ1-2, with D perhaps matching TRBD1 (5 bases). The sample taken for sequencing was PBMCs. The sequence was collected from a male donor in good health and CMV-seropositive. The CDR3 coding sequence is TGTGCCAGCAGTGCCAGGGATCACTATGGCTACACCTTC. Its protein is CASSARDHYGYTF.